A single sample gave rise to the 8 T cell receptor beta chains below, sequenced in a study of blood T cell repertoires in COVID-19 (dated by TCRdb to 2020 to 2022). Library preparation used the immunoSEQ multiplex PCR assay. Here the immuneACCESS table is served through TCRdb, limited to in-frame sequences with V and J called. Missing clones are a known gap in these copies; in checked studies unresolved V genes cover under half, and the rest lacks a known reason. Within this sample are more than 200,000 clones, with 80% to 90% of them counted one time only. In total, the top ten clones hold about 4% of the sample. Sequenced: PBMCs or T cells enriched from blood (not recorded which). These receptors all stem from a woman younger than 45 who had been exposed to COVID-19.

The chain has TRBV7-6 and TRBJ2-4; 7 bases agree with TRBD1. Germline CDR1 and CDR2: SGHVS and FNYEAQ. The CDR3 is 15 amino acids. V lost 5 bases to trimming and J lost 7 bases; unmatched junction nucleotides: 11. The CDR3, as DNA: TGTGCCAGCAGCCCGCTGTCAGGGGGTATGAACATTCAGTACTTC. Translating it yields CASSPLSGGMNIQYF.

A single count supports this clone. This chain joins TRBV27 and TRBJ2-7, with TRBD2 as a possible D gene (5 bases). V lost 4 bases and J 1 base, leaving 11 bases between the germline ends. The CDR3 is 14 residues long. Germline V lookup: CDR1 MNHEY, CDR2 SMNVEV (reference sequence). This CDR3 reads CASSSRRGSYEQYF. CDR3 sequence (DNA): TGTGCCAGCAGTTCCCGCCGAGGGTCCTACGAGCAGTACTTC.

The chain has TRBV27 and TRBJ1-6; D is possibly TRBD1 (6 bases). Trimming cost V 2 bases and J 10 bases, with 9 bases left between them. Germline CDR1 MNHEY, CDR2 SMNVEV (reference sequence). The CDR3 has 13 residues. The chain's CDR3 is CASSLGGASPLHF. In DNA form, the CDR3 reads TGTGCCAGCAGTTTAGGGGGGGCATCACCCCTCCACTTT.

In the case of this clone: Other nucleotide sequences in the sample specify the same CDR3. The genes are TRBV11-3 and TRBJ2-3; D may be TRBD2 (5 bases). Trimming shortened V by 1 base and J by 0 bases, and 5 bases separated the two germline ends. The germline gives CDR1 SGHNT, CDR2 YENEEA. This CDR3 is 14 amino acids long. CDR3 loop: CASSLGGSTDTQYF. The CDR3 DNA is TGTGCCAGCAGCTTAGGAGGGAGCACAGATACGCAGTATTTT.

This clone was recorded only once. The rearrangement links TRBV28 to TRBJ2-4, with 7 bases aligning to TRBD1. Trimming at V came to 6 bases and at J to 4 bases, leaving 9 bases not matched to a gene. The CDR3 is 15 amino acids. Germline V gene data show CDR1 as MDHEN and CDR2 as SYDVKM. The CDR3 here is CASSQPGGNKNIQYF. The CDR3 coding sequence is TGTGCCAGCAGCCAACCAGGGGGAAATAAAAACATTCAGTACTTC.

This chain uses TRBV2 with TRBJ1-2, with D uncertain. V was trimmed by 6 bases and J by 0 bases, leaving 11 bases between them. Germline loops: CDR1 SNHLY, CDR2 FYNNEI. The CDR3 runs 14 residues. The CDR3 loop is CASSVESSNYGYTF. The DNA of the CDR3 is TGTGCCAGCAGCGTGGAGTCCTCTAACTATGGCTACACCTTC.

The V and J genes are TRBV28 and TRBJ2-5, with D tentatively TRBD2 (6 bases). This CDR3 is 14 amino acids long. V was trimmed by 5 bases and J by 2 bases, leaving 12 bases between them. Germline CDR1 and CDR2: MDHEN and SYDVKM. The CDR3 sequence is CASSIYGRQETQYF. CDR3 nucleotide sequence: TGTGCCAGCAGTATATACGGGAGACAAGAGACCCAGTACTTC. Full variable domain (rest looked up from reference TRBV28 and TRBJ2-5): DVKVTQSSRYLVKRTGEKVFLECVQDMDHENMFWYRQDPGLGLRLIYFSYDVKMKEKGDIPEGYSVSREKKERFSLILESASTNQTSMYLCASSIYGRQETQYFGPGTRLLVL.

The V and J genes are TRBV7-2 and TRBJ2-7, with 12 bases matching TRBD1. J gave up 5 bases and V 2 bases, and 7 bases lay outside the gene matches. The CDR3 contains 16 residues. Germline V gene sequence: CDR1 SGHTA, CDR2 FQGNSA. The CDR3 bases are TGTGCCAGCAGCTTATGGGGAGGGACAGGGGGCGACGAGCAGTACTTC. This sequence encodes CASSLWGGTGGDEQYF.